The clone carrying this TCR beta chain came up a few times. This sample is part of a study of blood T cell repertoires in COVID-19. Sequencing used immunoSEQ multiplex PCR; TCRdb keeps in-frame clones, though not all of them. The data hold about 200,000 clones, with 65% to 90% observed a single time. The germline V gene has CDR1 SGHNT and CDR2 YYREEE (reference sequence). The length of the CDR3 is 15 residues. The germline V and J ends were trimmed by 4 bases and 6 bases, with 18 bases remaining between them. The origin of this receptor is a human donor in a cohort sampled during active COVID-19. This chain uses TRBV5-4 with TRBJ2-3; D perhaps matches TRBD2 (6 bases). The sample comprised peripheral blood. The DNA for the CDR3 is TGTGCCAGCAGCGATCAGACTAGGTCCCACGATACGCAGTATTTT. Its translation is CASSDQTRSHDTQYF.